What follows describes a single TCR beta chain. The sample is drawn from a study of radiation and T cells in renal cell carcinoma. CDR1 SEHNR and CDR2 FQNEAQ come from the germline V gene (reference sequence). The CDR3 is 16 amino acids. Trimming cost V 5 bases and J 0 bases; bases outside gene matches: 5. This table comes from immunoSEQ multiplex PCR, and its TCRdb copy is limited to in-frame clones, with some not included. Among 100,000 to 150,000 clones listed, around 89% were seen once. The time point was: blood 2 weeks post-SBRT. Treatment noted: 15 Gy SBRT to primary tumor, nephrectomy 4 weeks later. The patient's renal cell carcinoma had clear cell pathology.

The sample was blood, taken from a patient whose treatment included radiotherapy and nephrectomy. This TCR was sampled from a woman in her 70s with renal cell carcinoma. The chain uses TRBV7-9 and TRBJ2-7; 12 bases map to TRBD2. Here the CDR3 reads CASSPRTSGDSYEQYF. In DNA, the CDR3 is TGTGCCAGCAGCCCCCGGACTAGCGGGGACTCCTACGAGCAGTACTTC.